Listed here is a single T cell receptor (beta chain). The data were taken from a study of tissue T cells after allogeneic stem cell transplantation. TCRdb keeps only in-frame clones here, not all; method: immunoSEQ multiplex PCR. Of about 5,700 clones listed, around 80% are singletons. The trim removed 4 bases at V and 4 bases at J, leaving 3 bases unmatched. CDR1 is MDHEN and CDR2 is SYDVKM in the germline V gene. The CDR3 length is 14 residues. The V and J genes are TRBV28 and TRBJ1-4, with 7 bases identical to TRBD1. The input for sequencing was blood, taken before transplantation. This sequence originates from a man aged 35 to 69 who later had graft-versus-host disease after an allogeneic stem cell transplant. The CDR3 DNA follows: TGTGCCAGCAGTTCCCAGGGGGTTAATGAAAAACTGTTTTTT. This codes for CASSSQGVNEKLFF. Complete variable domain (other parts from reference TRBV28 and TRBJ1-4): DVKVTQSSRYLVKRTGEKVFLECVQDMDHENMFWYRQDPGLGLRLIYFSYDVKMKEKGDIPEGYSVSREKKERFSLILESASTNQTSMYLCASSSQGVNEKLFFGSGTQLSVL.